A single sample is the source of the 9 T cell receptor beta chains below, sequenced in a study of T-cell memory formation after mild COVID-19. TCRdb called the 5' RACE reads again in MiXCR, with one record for every CDR3 protein. The sample records over 150,000 distinct CDR3 sequences, 20% to 25% being singletons. Sequences were obtained from PBMCs or a T cell subset sorted from them (not recorded which). The receptors here all came from an adult woman who had mild COVID-19 (a few samples of this study predate the infection). Cell type and time point are not known.

The V call is TRBV20-1, the J call TRBJ2-7; perhaps TRBD2 as D (6 bases). The ends were cut back, 5 bases at V and 4 bases at J, with 9 bases in the middle. This CDR3 has 11 residues. Germline CDR1 is DFQATT and CDR2 is SNEGSKA (reference sequence). The chain's CDR3 is CSAGGWYEQYF. DNA of the CDR3: TGCAGTGCTGGGGGGTGGTACGAGCAGTACTTC.

CDR3 sequence (DNA): TGTGCCAGCAGCTGGAGGAGCTCCTATAATTCACCCCTCCACTTT. Translation: CASSWRSSYNSPLHF. The rearrangement uses TRBV11-2 and TRBJ1-6; D remains unclear. This CDR3 has 15 residues. The germline gives CDR1 SGHAT, CDR2 FQNNGV. The V gene lost 4 bases and the J gene lost 0 bases, with 7 bases spanning the gap.

The chain uses TRBV20-1 and TRBJ1-1; perhaps TRBD1 as D (5 bases). V lost 5 bases to trimming and J lost 6 bases, with 16 bases between them. The CDR3 sequence is 13 residues long. Germline CDR1 is DFQATT and CDR2 is SNEGSKA (reference sequence). The CDR3: CSAGTVLDSEAFF. Here the CDR3 DNA reads TGCAGTGCTGGGACGGTGCTTGACTCTGAAGCTTTCTTT.

The chain links TRBV12-3 or TRBV12-4 to TRBJ1-6; TRBD1 might be the D (5 bases). The V end was cut by 5 bases, the J end by 7 bases, with 9 bases between. The CDR3 consists of 13 residues. CDR3 bases: TGTGCCAGCAGTCTGGGGGGGAATTCACCCCTCCACTTT. Protein: CASSLGGNSPLHF.

This rearrangement joins TRBV24-1 to TRBJ2-7; TRBD1 or TRBD2 may be the D gene (5 bases each). The V and J ends lost 7 bases and 2 bases respectively, with 17 bases between them. This CDR3 has 15 amino acids. In germline, CDR1 is KGHDR, CDR2 SFDVKD. The CDR3 nucleotides read TGTGCCACCAGCGAAGGGACCCTCGGAACCTACGAGCAGTACTTC. Amino acids: CATSEGTLGTYEQYF.

This clonotype was observed a few times. CDR3 residues: CASSLDHGSESNQPQHF. CDR3 nucleotides: TGTGCCAGCAGCTTAGATCACGGATCGGAGAGCAATCAGCCCCAGCATTTT. The V and J genes are TRBV11-3 and TRBJ1-5, with D uncertain. The germline V gene encodes CDR1 SGHNT and CDR2 YENEEA. V gave up 0 bases and J gave up 1 base, with 13 bases separating them. The CDR3 spans 17 residues.

The V gene is TRBV7-6, the J gene TRBJ2-1; 10 nucleotides agree with TRBD1. Germline V lookup: CDR1 SGHVS, CDR2 FNYEAQ. With V trimmed by 9 bases and J by 3 bases, 2 bases remained unmatched. The CDR3 sequence is 13 residues long. CDR3 loop: CASGTGDYNEQFF. In DNA, the CDR3 is TGTGCCAGTGGGACAGGGGACTACAATGAGCAGTTCTTC.

This clonotype was counted between two and nine times. This chain links TRBV7-9 with TRBJ2-7; 7 nucleotides match TRBD1. CDR1 and CDR2 from the germline V gene are SEHNR and FQNEAQ (reference sequence). V gave up 5 bases and J gave up 3 bases; unmatched junction bases: 7. The CDR3 runs 14 residues. In DNA, the CDR3 is TGTGCCAGCAGCGGTCCGGGACAGAGCTACGAGCAGTACTTC. Protein sequence: CASSGPGQSYEQYF.

This clonotype appeared a few times. V gene TRBV11-2 combines with J gene TRBJ2-3; TRBD2 matches 15 bases. CDR3 size: 19 residues. Losses at the gene ends were 5 bases for V and 9 bases for J; bases not matched to a gene: 18. The germline gives CDR1 SGHAT, CDR2 FQNNGV. The CDR3 DNA reads as TGTGCCAGCAGCCCCAGCGGGGGACTAGCGGGAGGCCCCACCCGAACGCAGTATTTT. This codes for CASSPSGGLAGGPTRTQYF.